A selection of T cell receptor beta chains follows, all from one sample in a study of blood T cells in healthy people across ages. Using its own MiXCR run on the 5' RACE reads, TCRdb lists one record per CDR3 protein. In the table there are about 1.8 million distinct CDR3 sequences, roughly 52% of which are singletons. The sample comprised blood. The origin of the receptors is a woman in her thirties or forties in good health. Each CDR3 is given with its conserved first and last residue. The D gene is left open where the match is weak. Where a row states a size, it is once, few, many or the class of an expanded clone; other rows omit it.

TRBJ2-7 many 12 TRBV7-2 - TGTGCCAGCAGGGACACGACCTACGAGCAGTACTTC CASRDTTYEQYF
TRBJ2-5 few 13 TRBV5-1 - TGCGCCAGCAAGGATGTTTGGGGAGAGACCCAGTACTTC CASKDVWGETQYF
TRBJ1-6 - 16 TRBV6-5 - TGCGCCAGCAGTTACTCGGGGGGAATTAATAATTCACCCCTCCACTTT CASSYSGGINNSPLHF
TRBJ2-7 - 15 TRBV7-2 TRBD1 TGTGCCAGCAGCCACAGCGGACAGGGGAGCCGCGAGCAGTACTTC CASSHSGQGSREQYF
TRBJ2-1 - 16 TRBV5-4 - TGTGCCAGCAGCGCGGGACAGCGCGGGGTGAGGAATGAGCAGTTCTTC CASSAGQRGVRNEQFF
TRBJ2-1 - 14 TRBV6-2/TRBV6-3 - TGTGCCAGCAGAGGGCCTCGCTACTACAATGAGCAGTTCTTC CASRGPRYYNEQFF
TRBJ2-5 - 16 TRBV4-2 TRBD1 TGTGCCAGCAGCCAAGAGGGACAGGGGATCCAAGAGACCCAGTACTTC CASSQEGQGIQETQYF
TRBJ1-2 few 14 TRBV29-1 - TGCAGCGTTGAGTTTACAGGGCTCGACTATGGCTACACCTTC CSVEFTGLDYGYTF
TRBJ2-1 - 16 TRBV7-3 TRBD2 TGTGCCAGCAGCTTATCCGGGGGGGCCATTTCGAATGAGCAGTTCTTC CASSLSGGAISNEQFF
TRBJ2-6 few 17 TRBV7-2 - TGTGCCAGCAGCTTCCAGGCAAAACACTCTGGGGCCAACGTCCTGACTTTC CASSFQAKHSGANVLTF
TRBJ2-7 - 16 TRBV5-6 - TGTGCCAGCATTGAGGGAGGAGGGGCAGGGCTCCACGAGCAGTACTTC CASIEGGGAGLHEQYF
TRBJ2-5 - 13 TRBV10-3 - TGTGCCATCAGTGAACTAGAGGGAGAGACCCAGTACTTC CAISELEGETQYF
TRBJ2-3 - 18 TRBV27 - TGTGCCAGCAGTTACGGGTCCCCTACGCCTACCCGCACAGATACGCAGTATTTT CASSYGSPTPTRTDTQYF
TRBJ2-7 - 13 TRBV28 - TGTGCCAGCAGACCCCGGTCCTACAATGAGCAGTACTTC CASRPRSYNEQYF
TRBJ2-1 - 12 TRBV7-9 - TGTGCCAGCAGCTTAAATACCTTAAAGCTGTTCTTC CASSLNTLKLFF
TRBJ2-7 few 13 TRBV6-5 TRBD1 TGTGCCAGCAGGAGATGGGACAGTAACGAGCAGTACTTC CASRRWDSNEQYF
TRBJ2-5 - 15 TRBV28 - TGTGCCAGCAGTTTATCTGGGGAGGCCCAAGAGACCCAGTACTTC CASSLSGEAQETQYF
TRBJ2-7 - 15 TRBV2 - TGTGCCAGCAAGGGGGGGATTAGCACCTACAATGAGCAGTACTTC CASKGGISTYNEQYF
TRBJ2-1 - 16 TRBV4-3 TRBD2 TGCGCCAGCAGCCGGGCGGCTAGCGGGGGGTACAATGAGCAGTTCTTC CASSRAASGGYNEQFF
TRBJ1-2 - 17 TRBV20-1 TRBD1 TGCAGTGCCGAGCGGTCGGGACAGCCGACCTCTAACTATGGCTACACCTTC CSAERSGQPTSNYGYTF
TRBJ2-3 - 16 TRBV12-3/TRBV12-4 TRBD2 TGTGCCAGCAGCGGACTAGCGGGACGTAGCACAGATACGCAGTATTTT CASSGLAGRSTDTQYF
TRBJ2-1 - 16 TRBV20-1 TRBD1 TGCAGTGCTAGAGGTCTACAGGGGGCAAGGGTGGATGAGCAGTTCTTC CSARGLQGARVDEQFF
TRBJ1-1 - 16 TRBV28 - TGTGCCAGCAGTTTTCTCAAACCGGGACGGTACACTGAAGCTTTCTTT CASSFLKPGRYTEAFF
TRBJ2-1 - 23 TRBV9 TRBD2 TGTGCCAGCAACGTATCTGAAGGGACTTGGGGACTAGCGGGGGGCGAACGAGACAATGAGCAGTTCTTC CASNVSEGTWGLAGGERDNEQFF
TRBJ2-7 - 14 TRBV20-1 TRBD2 TGCAGTACCCCGGGGGGTTCAGGAGGCTACGAGCAGTACTTC CSTPGGSGGYEQYF
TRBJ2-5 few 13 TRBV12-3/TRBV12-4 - TGTGCCAGCAGTTTTCCGACAGTAGAGACCCAGTACTTC CASSFPTVETQYF
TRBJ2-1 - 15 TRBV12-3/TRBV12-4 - TGTGCCAGCAGTTTATCGTCTGGGGCCCGAGCTGAGCAGTTCTTC CASSLSSGARAEQFF
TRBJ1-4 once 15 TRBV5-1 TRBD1 TGCGCCAGCAGCCCCGGGACAGGGGGGGTCGAAAAACTGTTTTTT CASSPGTGGVEKLFF
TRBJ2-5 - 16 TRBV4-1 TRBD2 TGCGCCAGCAGCCAAGATGGGCTAGCGGGGGGGCGTAAGCAGTACTTC CASSQDGLAGGRKQYF
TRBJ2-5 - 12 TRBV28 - TGTGCCAGCAGTCCCCTTGGGTGGACCCAGTACTTC CASSPLGWTQYF
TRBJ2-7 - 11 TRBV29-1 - TGCAGCGTCGGGGAGACCAGAGCCCAGTACTTC CSVGETRAQYF